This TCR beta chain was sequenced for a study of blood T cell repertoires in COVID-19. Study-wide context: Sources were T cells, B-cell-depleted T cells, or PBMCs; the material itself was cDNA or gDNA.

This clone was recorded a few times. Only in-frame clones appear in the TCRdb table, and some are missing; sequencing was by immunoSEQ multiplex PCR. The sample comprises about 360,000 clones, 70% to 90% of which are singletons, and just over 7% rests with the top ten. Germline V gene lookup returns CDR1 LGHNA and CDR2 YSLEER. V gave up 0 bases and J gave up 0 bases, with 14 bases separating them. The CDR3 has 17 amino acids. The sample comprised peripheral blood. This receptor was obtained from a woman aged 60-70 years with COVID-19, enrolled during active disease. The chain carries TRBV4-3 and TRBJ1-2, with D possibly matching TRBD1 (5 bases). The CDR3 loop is CASSQDLRGSSNYGYTF. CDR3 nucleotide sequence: TGCGCCAGCAGCCAAGATCTTAGGGGCAGTTCTAACTATGGCTACACCTTC.